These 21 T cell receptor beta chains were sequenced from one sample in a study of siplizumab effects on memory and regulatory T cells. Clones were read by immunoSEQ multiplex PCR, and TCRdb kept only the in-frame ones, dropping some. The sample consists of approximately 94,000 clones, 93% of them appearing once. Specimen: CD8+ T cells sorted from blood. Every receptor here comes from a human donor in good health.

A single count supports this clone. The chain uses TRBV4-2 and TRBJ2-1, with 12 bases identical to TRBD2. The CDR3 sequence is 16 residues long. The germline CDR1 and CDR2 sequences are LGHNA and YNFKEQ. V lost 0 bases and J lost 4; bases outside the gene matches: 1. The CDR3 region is CASSQDGTSGYNEQFF. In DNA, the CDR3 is TGTGCCAGCAGCCAAGATGGGACTAGCGGGTACAATGAGCAGTTCTTC.

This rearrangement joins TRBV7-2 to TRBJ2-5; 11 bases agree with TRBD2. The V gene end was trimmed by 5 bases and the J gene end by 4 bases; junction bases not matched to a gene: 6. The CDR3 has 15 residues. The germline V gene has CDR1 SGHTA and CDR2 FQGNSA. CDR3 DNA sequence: TGTGCCAGCAGCCCCTGGACTAGCGGGCCAGAGACCCAGTACTTC. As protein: CASSPWTSGPETQYF. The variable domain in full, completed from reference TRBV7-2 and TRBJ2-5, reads GAGVSQSPSNKVTEKGKDVELRCDPISGHTALYWYRQSLGQGLEFLIYFQGNSAPDKSGLPSDRFSAERTGGSVSTLTIQRTQQEDSAVYLCASSPWTSGPETQYFGPGTRLLVL.

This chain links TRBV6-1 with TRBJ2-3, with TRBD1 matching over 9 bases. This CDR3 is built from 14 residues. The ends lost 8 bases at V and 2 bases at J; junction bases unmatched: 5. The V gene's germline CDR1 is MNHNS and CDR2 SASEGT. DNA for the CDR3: TGTGCCAGCGGGAGGACAGGGGACACAGATACGCAGTATTTT. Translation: CASGRTGDTDTQYF.

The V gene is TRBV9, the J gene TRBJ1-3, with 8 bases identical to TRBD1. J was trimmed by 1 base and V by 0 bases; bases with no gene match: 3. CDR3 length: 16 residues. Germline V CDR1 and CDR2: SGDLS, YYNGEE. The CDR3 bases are TGTGCCAGCAGCGTAGGAGACAGGGGTTCTGGAAACACCATATATTTT. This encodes CASSVGDRGSGNTIYF. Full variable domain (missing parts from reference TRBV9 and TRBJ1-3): DSGVTQTPKHLITATGQRVTLRCSPRSGDLSVYWYQQSLDQGLQFLIQYYNGEERAKGNILERFSAQQFPDLHSELNLSSLELGDSALYFCASSVGDRGSGNTIYFGEGSWLTVV.

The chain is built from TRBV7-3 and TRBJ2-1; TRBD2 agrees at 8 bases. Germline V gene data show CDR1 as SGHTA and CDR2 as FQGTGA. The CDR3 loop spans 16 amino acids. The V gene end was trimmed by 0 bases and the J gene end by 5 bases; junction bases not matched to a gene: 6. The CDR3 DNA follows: TGTGCCAGCAGCTTAACACCTGGACTAGCCAACAATGAGCAGTTCTTC. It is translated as CASSLTPGLANNEQFF. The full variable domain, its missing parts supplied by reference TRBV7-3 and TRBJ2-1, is GAGVSQTPSNKVTEKGKYVELRCDPISGHTALYWYRQSLGQGPEFLIYFQGTGAADDSGLPNDRFFAVRPEGSVSTLKIQRTERGDSAVYLCASSLTPGLANNEQFFGPGTRLTVL.

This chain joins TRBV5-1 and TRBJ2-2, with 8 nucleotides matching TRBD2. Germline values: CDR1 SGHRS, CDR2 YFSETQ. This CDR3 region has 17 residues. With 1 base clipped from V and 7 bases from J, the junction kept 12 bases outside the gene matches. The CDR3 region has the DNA TGCGCCAGCAGCTTGAGGGCGGCGGGGGGCCGTGACGGGGAGCTGTTTTTT. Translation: CASSLRAAGGRDGELFF.

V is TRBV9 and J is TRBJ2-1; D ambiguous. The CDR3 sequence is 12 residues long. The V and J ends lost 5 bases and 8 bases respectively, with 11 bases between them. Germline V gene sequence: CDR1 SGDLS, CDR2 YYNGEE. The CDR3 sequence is CASSEVGYEQFF. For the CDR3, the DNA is TGTGCCAGCAGTGAGGTCGGGTATGAGCAGTTCTTC. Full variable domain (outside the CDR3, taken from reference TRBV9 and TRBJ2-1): DSGVTQTPKHLITATGQRVTLRCSPRSGDLSVYWYQQSLDQGLQFLIQYYNGEERAKGNILERFSAQQFPDLHSELNLSSLELGDSALYFCASSEVGYEQFFGPGTRLTVL.

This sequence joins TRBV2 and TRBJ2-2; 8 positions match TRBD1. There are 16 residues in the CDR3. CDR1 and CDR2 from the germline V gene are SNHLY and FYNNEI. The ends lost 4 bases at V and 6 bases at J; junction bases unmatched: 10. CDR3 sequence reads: CASSGPGGASPGELFF. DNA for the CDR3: TGTGCCAGCAGTGGCCCAGGGGGCGCATCCCCCGGGGAGCTGTTTTTT.

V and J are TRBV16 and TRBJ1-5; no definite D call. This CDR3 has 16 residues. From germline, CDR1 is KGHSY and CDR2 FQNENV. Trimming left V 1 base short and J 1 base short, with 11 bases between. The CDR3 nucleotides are TGTGCCAGCAGCCAATTTAAGGATCTCAGCAATCAGCCCCAGCATTTT. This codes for CASSQFKDLSNQPQHF.

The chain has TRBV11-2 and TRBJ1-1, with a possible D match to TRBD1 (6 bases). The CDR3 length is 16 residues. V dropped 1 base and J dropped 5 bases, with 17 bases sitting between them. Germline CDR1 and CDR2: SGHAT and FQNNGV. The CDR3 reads CASSLGWTAFGTEAFF. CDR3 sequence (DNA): TGTGCCAGCAGCTTAGGCTGGACAGCGTTTGGAACTGAAGCTTTCTTT.

The CDR3 region has the DNA TGTGCCAGTAGTATCGGGACAGGGGGCTACAATCAGCCCCAGCATTTT. This gives the protein CASSIGTGGYNQPQHF. The chain couples TRBV19 to TRBJ1-5, with 12 nucleotides matching TRBD1. V was clipped by 3 bases and J by 3 bases; unmatched bases: 3. Germline assignment: CDR1 LNHDA and CDR2 SQIVND (reference sequence). This CDR3 is built from 16 residues. The complete variable domain, with remaining parts taken from reference TRBV19 and TRBJ1-5, reads DGGITQSPKYLFRKEGQNVTLSCEQNLNHDAMYWYRQDPGQGLRLIYYSQIVNDFQKGDIAEGYSVSREKKESFPLTVTSAQKNPTAFYLCASSIGTGGYNQPQHFGDGTRLSIL.

Here the CDR3 DNA reads TGTGCCAGCAGTTTATCGGCTGGGCTAGCGGGCTACGAGCAGTACTTC. Translated, it gives CASSLSAGLAGYEQYF. The chain joins TRBV27 to TRBJ2-7; 8 bases fit TRBD2. The ends lost 0 bases at V and 3 bases at J; junction bases unmatched: 7. The CDR3 length is 16 residues. CDR1 is MNHEY, CDR2 SMNVEV, per germline (reference sequence).

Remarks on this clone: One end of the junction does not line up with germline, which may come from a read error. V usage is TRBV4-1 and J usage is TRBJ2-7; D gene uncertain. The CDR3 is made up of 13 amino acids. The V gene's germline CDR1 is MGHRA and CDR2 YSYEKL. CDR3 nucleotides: TGCGCCAGCAGCCAAGTACCCTCCGACGAGCAGTACTTC. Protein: CASSQVPSDEQYF.

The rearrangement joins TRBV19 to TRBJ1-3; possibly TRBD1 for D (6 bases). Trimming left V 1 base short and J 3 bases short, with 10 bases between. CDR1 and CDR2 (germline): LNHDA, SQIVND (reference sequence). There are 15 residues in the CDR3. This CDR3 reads CASSIAGGGGNTIYF. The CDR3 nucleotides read TGTGCCAGTAGTATAGCCGGGGGCGGTGGAAACACCATATATTTT.

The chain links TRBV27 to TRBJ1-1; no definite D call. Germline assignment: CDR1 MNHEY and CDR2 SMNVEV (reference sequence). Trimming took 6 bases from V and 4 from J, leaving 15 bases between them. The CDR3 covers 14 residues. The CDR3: CASRSMSSGTEAFF. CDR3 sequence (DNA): TGTGCCAGCAGATCCATGTCTTCTGGCACTGAAGCTTTCTTT.

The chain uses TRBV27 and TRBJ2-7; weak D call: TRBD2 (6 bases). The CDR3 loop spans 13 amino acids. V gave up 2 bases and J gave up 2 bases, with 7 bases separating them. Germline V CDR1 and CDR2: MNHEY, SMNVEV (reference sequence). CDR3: CASSLGGTYEQYF. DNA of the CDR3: TGTGCCAGCAGTTTAGGGGGGACCTACGAGCAGTACTTC.

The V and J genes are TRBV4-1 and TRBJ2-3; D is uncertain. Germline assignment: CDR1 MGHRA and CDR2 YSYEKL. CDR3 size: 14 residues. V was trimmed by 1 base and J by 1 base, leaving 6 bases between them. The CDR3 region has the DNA TGCGCCAGCAGCCAAGCAGGCGGCACAGATACGCAGTATTTT. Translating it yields CASSQAGGTDTQYF.

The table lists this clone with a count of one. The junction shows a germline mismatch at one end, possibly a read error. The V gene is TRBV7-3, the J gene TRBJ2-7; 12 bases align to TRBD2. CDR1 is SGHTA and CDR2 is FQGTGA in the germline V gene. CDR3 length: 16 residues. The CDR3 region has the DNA TGTGCCAGCAGCATAACGGGACTAGCGGGTTCCTACGAGCAGTACTTC. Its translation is CASSITGLAGSYEQYF.

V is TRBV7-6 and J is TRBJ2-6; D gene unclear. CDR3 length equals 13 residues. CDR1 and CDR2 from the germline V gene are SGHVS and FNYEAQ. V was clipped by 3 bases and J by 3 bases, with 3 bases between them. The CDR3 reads CASSFGGANVLTF. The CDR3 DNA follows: TGTGCCAGCAGCTTCGGTGGGGCCAACGTCCTGACTTTC.

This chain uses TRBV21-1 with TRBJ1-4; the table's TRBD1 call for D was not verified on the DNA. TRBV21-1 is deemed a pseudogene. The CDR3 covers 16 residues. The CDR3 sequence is CASSSSRDRALEKLFF. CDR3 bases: TGTGCCAGCAGCAGTTCACGGGACAGGGCTTTGGAAAAACTGTTTTTT.

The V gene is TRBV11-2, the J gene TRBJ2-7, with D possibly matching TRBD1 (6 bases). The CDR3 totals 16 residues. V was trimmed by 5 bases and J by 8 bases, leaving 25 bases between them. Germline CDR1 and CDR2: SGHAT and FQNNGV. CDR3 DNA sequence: TGTGCCAGCAGCGCAATAGACACAGGGCCCCCCGGACAGCAGTACTTC. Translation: CASSAIDTGPPGQQYF.